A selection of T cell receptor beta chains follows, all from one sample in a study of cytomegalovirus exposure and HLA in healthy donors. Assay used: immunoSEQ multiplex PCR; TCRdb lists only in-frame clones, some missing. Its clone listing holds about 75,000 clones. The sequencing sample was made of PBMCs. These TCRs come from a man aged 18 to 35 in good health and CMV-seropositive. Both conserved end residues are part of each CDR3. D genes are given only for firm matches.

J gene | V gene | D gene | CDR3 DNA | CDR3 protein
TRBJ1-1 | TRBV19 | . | TGTGCCAGTAGTATTGGCCAGGGAATGGAAGCTTTCTTT | CASSIGQGMEAFF
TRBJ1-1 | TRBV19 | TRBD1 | TGTGCCAGTAGTATAGTTTGGCAGGGGGACACTGAAGCTTTCTTT | CASSIVWQGDTEAFF
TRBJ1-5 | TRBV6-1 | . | TGTGCCAGCAGTTCACAGGGCTTCAATCAGCCCCAGCATTTT | CASSSQGFNQPQHF
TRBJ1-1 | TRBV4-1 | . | TGTGCCAGCAGCCAAGACAACCTAATGAACACTGAAGCTTTCTTT | CASSQDNLMNTEAFF
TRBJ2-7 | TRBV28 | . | TGTGCCAGCAGTTTACCGTCCGGAACAGGAACCGCCTACGAGCAGTACTTC | CASSLPSGTGTAYEQYF
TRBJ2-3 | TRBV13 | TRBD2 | TGTGCCAGCAGCTTAGAAAGTAGCGGGGGGGATACGCAGTATTTT | CASSLESSGGDTQYF
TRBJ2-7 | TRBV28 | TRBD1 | TGTGCCAGCGGACTTAGAGGACAGGGTCGGCACGAGCAGTACTTC | CASGLRGQGRHEQYF
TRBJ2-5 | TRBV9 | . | TGTGCCAGCAGCGTAGCTGGGCAGCAAGAGACCCAGTACTTC | CASSVAGQQETQYF
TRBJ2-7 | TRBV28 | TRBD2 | TGTGCCAGCAGGGAAAACGGGGGGATCGCCTACGAGCAGTACTTC | CASRENGGIAYEQYF
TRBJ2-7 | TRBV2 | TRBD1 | TGTGCCAGCAGTCCGGGGACAGGCGAAACCTACGAGCAGTACTTC | CASSPGTGETYEQYF
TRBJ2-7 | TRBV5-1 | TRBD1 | TGCGCCAGCAGCCTGCTTCCCGGACAGGCTCTCGAGCAGTACTTC | CASSLLPGQALEQYF
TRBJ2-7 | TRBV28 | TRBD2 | TGTGCCAGCAGTCTAAGACTAGCGGGGGGGCCCTCCCAATACGAGCAGTACTTC | CASSLRLAGGPSQYEQYF
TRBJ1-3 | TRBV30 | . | TGTGCCTGGGGGGGGAGCGGGGGTTCTGGAAACACCATATATTTT | CAWGGSGGSGNTIYF
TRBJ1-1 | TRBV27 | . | TGTGCCAGCAGTTTAATCGGAGGTTACACTGAAGCTTTCTTT | CASSLIGGYTEAFF
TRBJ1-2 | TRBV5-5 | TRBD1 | TGTGCCAGCAGCTTGGTAACAGGGGGTGCGGGCTACACCTTC | CASSLVTGGAGYTF
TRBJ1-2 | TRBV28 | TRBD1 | TGTGCCAGCAGTCCGGGACAGGGGTATGGCTACACCTTC | CASSPGQGYGYTF
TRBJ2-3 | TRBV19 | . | TGTGCCTCGGCCGGGGGAGGTACGCAGTATTTT | CASAGGGTQYF
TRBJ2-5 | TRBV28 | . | TGTGCCAGCAGTTTCGAGAGGGAGGTGGAGACCCAGTACTTC | CASSFEREVETQYF
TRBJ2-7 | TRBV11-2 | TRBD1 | TGTGCCAGCAGCTCGGGACAGGCTAACGAGCAGTACTTC | CASSSGQANEQYF
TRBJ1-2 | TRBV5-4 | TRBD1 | TGTGCCAGCAGCCCTCTTCTAGTACTCGGACAGGGTTATGGCTACACCTTC | CASSPLLVLGQGYGYTF
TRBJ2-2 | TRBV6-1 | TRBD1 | TGTGCCAGCAGTGATACATTCCGGGACAGGGGTCCTCCCACCGGGGAGCTGTTTTTT | CASSDTFRDRGPPTGELFF
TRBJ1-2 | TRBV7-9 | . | TGTGCCAGCAGCTTAGCTGGGGGGAATGGCGGCTACACCTTC | CASSLAGGNGGYTF
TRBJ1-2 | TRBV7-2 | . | TGTGCCAGCAGCTTACGGAGGGACTTTAACTATGGCTACACCTTC | CASSLRRDFNYGYTF
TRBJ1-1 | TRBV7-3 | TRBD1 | TGTGCCAGCAGCTTAACCCGGGACAGTGAAGCTTTCTTT | CASSLTRDSEAFF
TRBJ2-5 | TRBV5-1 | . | TGCGCCAGCAGCTTGCAGGGATCTGAGACCCAGTACTTC | CASSLQGSETQYF
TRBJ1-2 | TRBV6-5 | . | TGTGCCAGCAGTTACCATTCAGGCTATGGCTACACCTTC | CASSYHSGYGYTF
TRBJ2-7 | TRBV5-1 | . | TGCGCCAGCAGCTTAAGGGACATGAATGGTGAGCAGTACTTC | CASSLRDMNGEQYF
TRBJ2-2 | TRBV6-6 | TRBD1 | TGTGCCAGCACCCTCGACAGGGCCACCGGGGAGCTGTTTTTT | CASTLDRATGELFF
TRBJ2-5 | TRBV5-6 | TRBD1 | TGTGCCAGCAGCTGGTTGACAGGGGAAGAGACCCAGTACTTC | CASSWLTGEETQYF
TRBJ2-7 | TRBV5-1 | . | TGCGCCAGCAGCCCTCAGTCCAGTCGCTACGAGCAGTACTTC | CASSPQSSRYEQYF
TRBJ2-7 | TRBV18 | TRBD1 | TGTGCCAGCTCACCAGGGACAGGGAACGACGAGCAGTACTTC | CASSPGTGNDEQYF
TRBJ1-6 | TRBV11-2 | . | TGTGCCAGCAGCCTTCGGGGTTTCAATTCACCCCTCCACTTT | CASSLRGFNSPLHF
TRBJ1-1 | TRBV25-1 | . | TGTGCCAGCCGCGACACTGAAGCTTTCTTT | CASRDTEAFF
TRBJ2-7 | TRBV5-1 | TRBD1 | TGCGCCAGCAGCTCGACAGGGACAACCTACGAGCAGTACTTC | CASSSTGTTYEQYF
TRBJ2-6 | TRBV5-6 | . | TGTGCCAGCAGCTTGCTTGGGGGGTATTCTGGGGCCAACGTCCTGACTTTC | CASSLLGGYSGANVLTF
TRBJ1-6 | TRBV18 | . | TGTGCCAGCTCACCGTCCGCCGCCCGGGATTCACCCCTCCACTTT | CASSPSAARDSPLHF
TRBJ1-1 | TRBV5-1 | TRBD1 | TGCGCCAGCAGCTTAGATCAGGGGGCGTTCACTGAAGCTTTCTTT | CASSLDQGAFTEAFF
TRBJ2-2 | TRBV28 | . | TGTGCCAGCAGTTTAGGGAGAGCGAACACCGGGGAGCTGTTTTTT | CASSLGRANTGELFF
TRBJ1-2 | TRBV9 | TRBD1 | TGTGCCAGCAGCGTAGCTACAGGGGGTTGGGCCGGGGGCTACACCTTC | CASSVATGGWAGGYTF
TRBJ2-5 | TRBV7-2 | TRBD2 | TGTGCCAGCAGCTTTGGGAGGGCGGGGGAGACCCAGTACTTC | CASSFGRAGETQYF
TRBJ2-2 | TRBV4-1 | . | TGCGCCAGCAGCCAAGGGGTGGGCGGGCTTGACACCGGGGAGCTGTTTTTT | CASSQGVGGLDTGELFF